Listed here are 6 T cell receptor beta chains from one sample, sequenced in a study of blood T cell repertoires in COVID-19. Sequencing was performed with immunoSEQ multiplex PCR; in TCRdb, only in-frame clones are kept and a portion is missing. Here the sample spans fewer than 110,000 clones, around 92% being singletons. What was sequenced was peripheral blood. These receptors originate from a middle-aged man with active or convalescent COVID-19.

The rearrangement uses TRBV9 and TRBJ1-1, with a weak D call TRBD1 (6 bases). The CDR3 spans 15 residues. Trimming cost V 3 bases and J 1 base, with 13 bases left between them. Looked up from germline, CDR1 is SGDLS and CDR2 is YYNGEE. CDR3 in DNA: TGTGCCAGCAGCGCGAGGGAGGGGGAGAACACTGAAGCTTTCTTT. Translating gives CASSAREGENTEAFF.

Here the CDR3 reads CASSLPGGHTEAFF. The CDR3 region has the DNA TGTGCCAGCAGCTTGCCAGGAGGTCACACTGAAGCTTTCTTT. The V gene is TRBV7-2, the J gene TRBJ1-1, with D uncertain. The germline V gene encodes CDR1 SGHTA and CDR2 FQGNSA. The CDR3 consists of 14 residues. Trimming cost V 3 bases and J 3 bases, with 11 bases left between them.

This chain joins TRBV21-1 and TRBJ2-3; the table names TRBD1, a call not compared with the DNA. TRBV21-1 is deemed a pseudogene. The CDR3 is made up of 16 amino acids. CDR3 sequence: CASSKDRAESTDTQYF. In DNA, the CDR3 is TGTGCCAGCAGCAAAGACAGGGCAGAGAGCACAGATACGCAGTATTTT.

The chain joins TRBV10-3 to TRBJ1-2; the match to TRBD1 covers 8 bases. The V segment lost 6 bases and the J segment 3 bases; nucleotides outside the gene matches: 6. The CDR3 extends over 14 amino acids. Germline V gene lookup returns CDR1 ENHRY and CDR2 SYGVKD. CDR3 sequence (DNA): TGTGCCATCAGGAGCCCGGGACAGGACTATGGCTACACCTTC. This gives the protein CAIRSPGQDYGYTF.

In its sample, this clone was seen once. V gene TRBV6-5 combines with J gene TRBJ1-4; the D is unclear. Germline values: CDR1 MNHEY, CDR2 SVGAGI. The CDR3 covers 16 residues. Trimming pared 4 bases from V and 5 bases from J, leaving 17 bases between. The CDR3 protein is CASSLGETLGNEKLFF. The CDR3 DNA follows: TGTGCCAGCAGTTTGGGAGAGACCCTAGGCAATGAAAAACTGTTTTTT.

V usage is TRBV7-9 and J usage is TRBJ2-3; the match to TRBD2 covers 10 bases. This CDR3 is 15 amino acids long. The germline V gene encodes CDR1 SEHNR and CDR2 FQNEAQ (reference sequence). V dropped 1 base and J dropped 3; count of bases not matched to a gene: 1. The CDR3 sequence: CASSLGLAGTDTQYF. The CDR3 DNA follows: TGTGCCAGCAGCTTAGGACTAGCGGGTACAGATACGCAGTATTTT.